The present T cell receptor beta chain was sequenced within a study of lung T cells in sarcoidosis with Löfgren's syndrome. Study-level background: CD4+ T cells build up in sarcoidosis bronchoalveolar lavage fluid. Whole-study findings and limits: The most expanded V genes in Löfgren's patients were reportedly TRAV12-1 and TRBV2. Shared TRAV12-1 and TRBV2 CDR3 motifs across Löfgren's syndrome patients reportedly suggested public CD4+ TCRs.

TCRdb passed the reads through MiXCR, listing each CDR3 protein once. This sample has tens of thousands of distinct CDR3 sequences, with roughly 20% found just once. The CDR3 covers 13 residues. The germline gives CDR1 WNHNN, CDR2 SYGVQD (reference sequence). The V gene lost 4 bases and the J gene lost 0 bases, with 6 bases spanning the gap. This clonotype was observed many times. Its antigen is as yet unknown. The clonotype was recovered from a human donor with sarcoidosis (Löfgren's syndrome or another form), or a control subject (not recorded which). The sequenced sample consisted of CD4+ T cells from PBMCs. The chain employs TRBV10-1 and TRBJ1-1; D is ambiguous. CDR3 nucleotide sequence: TGCGCCAGCAGTGTAGGCTTGAACACTGAAGCTTTCTTT. Its translation: CASSVGLNTEAFF.